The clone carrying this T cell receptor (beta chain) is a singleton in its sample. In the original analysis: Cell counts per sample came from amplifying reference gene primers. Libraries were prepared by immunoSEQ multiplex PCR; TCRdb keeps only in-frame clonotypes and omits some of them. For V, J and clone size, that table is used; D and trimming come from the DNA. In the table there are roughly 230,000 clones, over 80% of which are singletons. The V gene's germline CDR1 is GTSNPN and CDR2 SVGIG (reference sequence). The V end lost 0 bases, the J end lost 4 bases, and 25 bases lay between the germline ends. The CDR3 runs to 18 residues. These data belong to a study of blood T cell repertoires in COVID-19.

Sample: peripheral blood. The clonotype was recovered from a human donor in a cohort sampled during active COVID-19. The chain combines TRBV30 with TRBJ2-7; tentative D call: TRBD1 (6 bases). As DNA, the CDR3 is TGTGCCTGGAGTGTCCCCTCTTATGGACAGAAAACTAATTACGAGCAGTACTTC. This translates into CAWSVPSYGQKTNYEQYF. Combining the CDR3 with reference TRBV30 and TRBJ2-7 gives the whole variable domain SQTIHQWPATLVQPVGSPLSLECTVEGTSNPNLYWYRQAAGRGLQLLFYSVGIGQISSEVPQNLSASRPQDRQFILSSKKLLLSDSGFYLCAWSVPSYGQKTNYEQYFGPGTRLTVT.